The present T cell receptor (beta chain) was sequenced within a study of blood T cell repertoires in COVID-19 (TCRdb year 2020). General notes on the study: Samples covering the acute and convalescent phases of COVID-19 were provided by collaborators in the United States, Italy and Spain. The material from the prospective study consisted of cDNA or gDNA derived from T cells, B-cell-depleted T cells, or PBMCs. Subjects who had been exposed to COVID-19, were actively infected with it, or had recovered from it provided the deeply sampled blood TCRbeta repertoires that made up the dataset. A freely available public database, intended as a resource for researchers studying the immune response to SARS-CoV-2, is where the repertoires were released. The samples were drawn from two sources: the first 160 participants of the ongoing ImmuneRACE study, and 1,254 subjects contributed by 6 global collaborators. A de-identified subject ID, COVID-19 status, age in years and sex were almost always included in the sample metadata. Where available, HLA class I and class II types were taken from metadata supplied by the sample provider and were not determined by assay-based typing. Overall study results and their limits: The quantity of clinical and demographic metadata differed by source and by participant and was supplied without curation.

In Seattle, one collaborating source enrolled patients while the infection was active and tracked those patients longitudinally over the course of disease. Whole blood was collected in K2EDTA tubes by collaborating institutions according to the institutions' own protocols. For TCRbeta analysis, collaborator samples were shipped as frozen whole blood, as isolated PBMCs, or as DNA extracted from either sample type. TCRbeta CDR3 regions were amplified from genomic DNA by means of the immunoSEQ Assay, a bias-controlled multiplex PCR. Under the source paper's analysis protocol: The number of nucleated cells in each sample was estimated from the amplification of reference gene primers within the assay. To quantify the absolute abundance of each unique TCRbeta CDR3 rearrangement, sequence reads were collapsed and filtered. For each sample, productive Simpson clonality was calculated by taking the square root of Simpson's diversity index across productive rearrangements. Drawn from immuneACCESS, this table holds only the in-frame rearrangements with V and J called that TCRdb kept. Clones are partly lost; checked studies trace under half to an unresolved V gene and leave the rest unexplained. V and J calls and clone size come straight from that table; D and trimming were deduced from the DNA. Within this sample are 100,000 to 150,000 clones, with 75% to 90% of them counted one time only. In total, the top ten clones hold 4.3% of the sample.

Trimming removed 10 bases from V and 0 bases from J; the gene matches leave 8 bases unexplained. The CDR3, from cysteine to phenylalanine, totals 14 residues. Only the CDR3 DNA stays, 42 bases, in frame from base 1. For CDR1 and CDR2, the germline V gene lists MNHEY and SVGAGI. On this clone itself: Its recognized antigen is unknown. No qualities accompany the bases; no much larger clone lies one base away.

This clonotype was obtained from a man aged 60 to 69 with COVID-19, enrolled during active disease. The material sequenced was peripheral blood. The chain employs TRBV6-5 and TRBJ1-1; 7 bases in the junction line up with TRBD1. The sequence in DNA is TGTGCCATCCAGCGACAGGGTATGAACACTGAAGCTTTCTTT. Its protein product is CAIQRQGMNTEAFF.